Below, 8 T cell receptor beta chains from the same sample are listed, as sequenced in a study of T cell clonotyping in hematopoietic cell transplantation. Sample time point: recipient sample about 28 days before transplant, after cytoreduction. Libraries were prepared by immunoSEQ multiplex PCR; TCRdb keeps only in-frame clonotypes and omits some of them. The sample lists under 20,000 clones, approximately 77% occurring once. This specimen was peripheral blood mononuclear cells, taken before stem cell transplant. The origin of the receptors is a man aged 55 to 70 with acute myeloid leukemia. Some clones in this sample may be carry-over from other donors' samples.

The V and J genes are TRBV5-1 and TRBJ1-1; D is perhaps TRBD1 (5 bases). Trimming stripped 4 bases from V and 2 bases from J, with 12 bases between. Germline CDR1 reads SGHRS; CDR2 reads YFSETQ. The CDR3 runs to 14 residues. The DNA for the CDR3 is TGCGCCAGCAGCCCTTCGACAGACAACACTGAAGCTTTCTTT. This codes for CASSPSTDNTEAFF. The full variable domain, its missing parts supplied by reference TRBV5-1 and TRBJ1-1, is KAGVTQTPRYLIKTRGQQVTLSCSPISGHRSVSWYQQTPGQGLQFLFEYFSETQRNKGNFPGRFSGRQFSNSRSEMNVSTLELGDSALYLCASSPSTDNTEAFFGQGTRLTVV.

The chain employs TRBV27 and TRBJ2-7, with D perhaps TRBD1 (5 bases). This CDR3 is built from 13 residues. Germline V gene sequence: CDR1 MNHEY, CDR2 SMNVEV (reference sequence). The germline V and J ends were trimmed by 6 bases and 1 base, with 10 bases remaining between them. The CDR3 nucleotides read TGTGCCAGCAGAAGGACAACTTCCTACGAGCAGTACTTC. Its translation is CASRRTTSYEQYF.

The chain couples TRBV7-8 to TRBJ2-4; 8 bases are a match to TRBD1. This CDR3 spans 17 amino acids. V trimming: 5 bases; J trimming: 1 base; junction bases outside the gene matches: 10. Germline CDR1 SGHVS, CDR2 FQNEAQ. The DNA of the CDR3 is TGTGCCAGCAGCCCAGGACAGGGTGGGATCGCCAAAAACATTCAGTACTTC. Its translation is CASSPGQGGIAKNIQYF.

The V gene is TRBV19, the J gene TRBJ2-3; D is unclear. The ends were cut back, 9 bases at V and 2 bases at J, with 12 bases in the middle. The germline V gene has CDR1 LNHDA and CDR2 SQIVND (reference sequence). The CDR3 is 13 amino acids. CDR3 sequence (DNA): TGTGCCAGCCAACCACCTTTCACAGATACGCAGTATTTT. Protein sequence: CASQPPFTDTQYF. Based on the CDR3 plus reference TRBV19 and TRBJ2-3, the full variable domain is DGGITQSPKYLFRKEGQNVTLSCEQNLNHDAMYWYRQDPGQGLRLIYYSQIVNDFQKGDIAEGYSVSREKKESFPLTVTSAQKNPTAFYLCASQPPFTDTQYFGPGTRLTVL.

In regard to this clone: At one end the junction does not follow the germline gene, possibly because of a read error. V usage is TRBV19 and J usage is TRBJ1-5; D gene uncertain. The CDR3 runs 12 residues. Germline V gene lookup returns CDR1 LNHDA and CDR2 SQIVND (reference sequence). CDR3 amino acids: CAGSIGIQPQHF. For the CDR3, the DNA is TGTGCCGGTAGTATAGGGATTCAGCCCCAGCATTTT. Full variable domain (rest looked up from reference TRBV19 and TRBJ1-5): DGGITQSPKYLFRKEGQNVTLSCEQNLNHDAMYWYRQDPGQGLRLIYYSQIVNDFQKGDIAEGYSVSREKKESFPLTVTSAQKNPTAFYLCAGSIGIQPQHFGDGTRLSIL.

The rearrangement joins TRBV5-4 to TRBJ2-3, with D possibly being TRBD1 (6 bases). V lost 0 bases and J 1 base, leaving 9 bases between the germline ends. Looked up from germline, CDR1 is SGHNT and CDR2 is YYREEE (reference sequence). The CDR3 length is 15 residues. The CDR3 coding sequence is TGTGCCAGCAGCTTGGCTTCAGGGGGCACAGATACGCAGTATTTT. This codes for CASSLASGGTDTQYF. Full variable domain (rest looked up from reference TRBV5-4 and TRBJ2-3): ETGVTQSPTHLIKTRGQQVTLRCSSQSGHNTVSWYQQALGQGPQFIFQYYREEENGRGNFPPRFSGLQFPNYSSELNVNALELDDSALYLCASSLASGGTDTQYFGPGTRLTVL.

Here the CDR3 reads CASSPLGPAREQYF. Written as DNA, the CDR3 is TGTGCCAGCAGCCCCCTGGGCCCTGCCCGGGAGCAGTACTTC. The chain has TRBV4-2 and TRBJ2-7, with D uncertain. The CDR3 runs 14 residues. Germline CDR1 reads LGHNA; CDR2 reads YNFKEQ. Trimming removed 4 bases from V and 7 bases from J, with 17 bases in between.

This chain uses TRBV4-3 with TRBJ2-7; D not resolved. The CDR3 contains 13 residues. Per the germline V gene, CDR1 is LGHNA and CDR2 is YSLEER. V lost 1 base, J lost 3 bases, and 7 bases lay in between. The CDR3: CASSQGLDYEQYF. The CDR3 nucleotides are TGCGCCAGCAGCCAAGGACTGGACTACGAGCAGTACTTC.